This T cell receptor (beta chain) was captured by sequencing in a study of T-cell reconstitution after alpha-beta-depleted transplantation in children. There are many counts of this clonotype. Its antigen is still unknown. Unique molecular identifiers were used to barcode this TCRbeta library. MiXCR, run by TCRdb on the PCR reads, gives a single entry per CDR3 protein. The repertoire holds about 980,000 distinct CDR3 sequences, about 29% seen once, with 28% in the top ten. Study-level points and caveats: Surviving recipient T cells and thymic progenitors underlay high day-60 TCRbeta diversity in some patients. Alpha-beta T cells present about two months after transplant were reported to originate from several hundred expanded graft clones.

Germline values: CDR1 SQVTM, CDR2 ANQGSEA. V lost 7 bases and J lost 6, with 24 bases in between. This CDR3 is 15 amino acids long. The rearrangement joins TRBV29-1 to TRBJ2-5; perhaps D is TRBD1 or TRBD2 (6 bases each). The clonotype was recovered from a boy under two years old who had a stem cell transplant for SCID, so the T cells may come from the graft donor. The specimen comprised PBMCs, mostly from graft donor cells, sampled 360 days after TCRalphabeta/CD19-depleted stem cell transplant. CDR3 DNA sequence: TGCAGCGGGGGATCTAGGGGGGTCCCGACCCAGACCCAGTACTTC. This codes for CSGGSRGVPTQTQYF. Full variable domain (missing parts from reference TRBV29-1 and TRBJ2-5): SAVISQKPSRDICQRGTSLTIQCQVDSQVTMMFWYRQQPGQSLTLIATANQGSEATYESGFVIDKFPISRPNLTFSTLTVSNMSPEDSSIYLCSGGSRGVPTQTQYFGPGTRLLVL.